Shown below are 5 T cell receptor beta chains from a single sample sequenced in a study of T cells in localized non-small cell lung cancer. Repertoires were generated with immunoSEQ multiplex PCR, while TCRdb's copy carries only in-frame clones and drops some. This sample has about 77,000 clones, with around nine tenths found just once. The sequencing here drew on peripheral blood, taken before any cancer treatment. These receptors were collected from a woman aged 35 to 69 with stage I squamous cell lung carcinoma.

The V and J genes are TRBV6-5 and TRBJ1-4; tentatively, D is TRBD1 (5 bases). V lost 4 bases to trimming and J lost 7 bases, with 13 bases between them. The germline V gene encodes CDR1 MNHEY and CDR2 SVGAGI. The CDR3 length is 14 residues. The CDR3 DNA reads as TGTGCCAGCAGTTCAGAGGCGAGGGGTGAAAAACTGTTTTTT. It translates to CASSSEARGEKLFF.

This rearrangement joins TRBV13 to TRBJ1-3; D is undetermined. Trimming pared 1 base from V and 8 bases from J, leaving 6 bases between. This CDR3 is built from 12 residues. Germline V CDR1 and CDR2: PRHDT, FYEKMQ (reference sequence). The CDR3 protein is CASSLVLDTIYF. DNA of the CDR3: TGTGCCAGCAGCTTAGTCTTGGACACCATATATTTT.

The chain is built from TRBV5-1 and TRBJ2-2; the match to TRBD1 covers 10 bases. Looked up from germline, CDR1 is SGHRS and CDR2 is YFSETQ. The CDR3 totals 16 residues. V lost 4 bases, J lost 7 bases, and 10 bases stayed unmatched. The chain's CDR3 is CASSLRQGALVGELFF. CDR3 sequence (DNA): TGCGCCAGCAGCCTTAGACAGGGGGCCCTCGTCGGGGAGCTGTTTTTT.

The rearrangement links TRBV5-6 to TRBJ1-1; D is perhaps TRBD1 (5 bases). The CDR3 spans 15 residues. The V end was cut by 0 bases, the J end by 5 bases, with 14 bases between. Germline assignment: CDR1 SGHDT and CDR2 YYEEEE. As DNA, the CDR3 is TGTGCCAGCAGCTTGGGGAGCCCCGGGGGGACTGAAGCTTTCTTT. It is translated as CASSLGSPGGTEAFF.

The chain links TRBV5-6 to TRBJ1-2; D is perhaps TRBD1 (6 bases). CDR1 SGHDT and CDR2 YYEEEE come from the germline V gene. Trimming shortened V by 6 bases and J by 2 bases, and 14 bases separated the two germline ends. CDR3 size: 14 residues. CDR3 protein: CASTLGGQNYGYTF. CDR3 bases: TGTGCCAGCACCTTAGGCGGACAGAACTATGGCTACACCTTC.